The T cell receptor (beta chain) under discussion was sequenced for a study of patients and donors after allogeneic stem cell transplantation. TCRdb redid the calling of the RT-PCR reads with MiXCR, one entry per CDR3 protein. The sample lists about 960,000 distinct CDR3 sequences, roughly 18% seen once, with about 6% in the top ten. This clonotype was counted between two and nine times. The sequenced sample was blood, either unsorted or a sorted T cell fraction (not recorded which). This TCR was sampled from a human donor who was either an allogeneic HSCT recipient or a stem cell or donor lymphocyte infusion donor (not recorded which). It is not recorded whose cells these are; they may come from a transplant donor.

CDR3 nucleotides: TGTGCCACCTCGACAGTTCTTACCTACGAGCAGTACTTC. Translation: CATSTVLTYEQYF. V gene TRBV10-3 combines with J gene TRBJ2-7, with a possible D match to TRBD1 (5 bases). The CDR3 length is 13 residues. Trimming removed 10 bases at V and 2 bases at J, with 15 bases between. Germline loops: CDR1 ENHRY, CDR2 SYGVKD.